These 27 T cell receptor beta chains came from one sample sequenced in a study of tumor and adjacent non-tumor tissue in lung cancer. This sample's RNA came from whole unsorted tissue. A modified ARM-PCR protocol with three rounds of nested PCR amplified TCRbeta. A single record per CDR3 protein comes from TCRdb applying MiXCR to the multiplex PCR reads. The table lists 68,000 or so distinct CDR3 sequences, 55% to 70% of them singletons. The sample consisted of lung tumor tissue. These receptors all come from a man aged 45-65 years with non-small cell lung cancer.

The sample holds many counts of this clonotype. The genes are TRBV7-9 and TRBJ2-1; 14 nucleotides line up with TRBD2. The CDR3 extends over 18 amino acids. Germline CDR1 and CDR2: SEHNR and FQNEAQ (reference sequence). Unmatched junction bases numbered 11, after V lost 4 bases and J lost 6 bases. CDR3 loop: CASSSSGTSGGASNEQFF. CDR3 DNA sequence: TGTGCCAGCAGCTCATCCGGGACTAGCGGGGGCGCGAGCAATGAGCAGTTCTTC.

Remarks on this clonotype: This sequence may be a read error, since a much larger clone differs from it by one base. The chain employs TRBV12-3 or TRBV12-4 and TRBJ2-2, with D unresolved. The length of the CDR3 is 15 residues. V lost 3 bases to trimming and J lost 5 bases, with 13 bases between them. CDR3 residues: CASSFLVGWTGELFF. In DNA form, the CDR3 reads TGTGCCAGCAGTTTTTTGGTAGGGTGGACCGGGGAGCTGTTTTTT.

Note on this clonotype: This CDR3 is missing its conserved last phenylalanine or tryptophan, likely due to a read error. The chain employs TRBV6-6 and TRBJ1-5; 7 bases are shared with TRBD1. Trimming cost V 0 bases and J 11 bases; bases outside gene matches: 13. Germline V lookup: CDR1 MNHNY, CDR2 SVGAGI (reference sequence). The CDR3 is 16 amino acids. CDR3 in amino acids: CASSYSRGPLGQSQHL. DNA for the CDR3: TGTGCCAGCAGTTACTCGAGGGGGCCCTTGGGACAGTCCCAGCATTTA.

This clonotype is classed as medium-sized (0.01 to 0.1%). This chain joins TRBV11-3 and TRBJ2-1; TRBD1 aligns across 7 bases. The CDR3 covers 15 residues. Germline V gives CDR1 SGHNT, CDR2 YENEEA. Losses at the gene ends were 1 base for V and 6 bases for J; bases not matched to a gene: 6. In DNA form, the CDR3 reads TGTGCCAGCAGCTTAGCGGGACAGTTTTCCAATGAGCAGTTCTTC. Amino acid sequence: CASSLAGQFSNEQFF.

With respect to this clonotype: A single base separates this from a much larger clone, so it may be a read error. The CDR3 here is CASSEFGGQYF. As DNA, the CDR3 is TGTGCCAGCAGTGAATTCGGGGGGCAGTACTTC. The rearrangement joins TRBV6-1 to TRBJ2-7; D is possibly TRBD2 (6 bases). Trimming shortened V by 2 bases and J by 9 bases, and 8 bases separated the two germline ends. CDR3 length equals 11 residues. Germline V gene data show CDR1 as MNHNS and CDR2 as SASEGT.

As regards this clonotype: With a much larger clone just one base away, this may be a read error. The chain employs TRBV20-1 and TRBJ2-7; TRBD2 aligns across 7 bases. Germline values: CDR1 DFQATT, CDR2 SNEGSKA (reference sequence). The CDR3 spans 14 residues. The CDR3 DNA follows: TGCAATGCTAGAGAGGGAGGGGATGCCTACGAGCAGTACTTC. Its protein is CNAREGGDAYEQYF.

Comments on this clonotype: It may be a read error: a sequence one base away is much more abundant. The rearrangement uses TRBV6-6 and TRBJ2-5, with TRBD1 matching over 9 bases. Trimming cost V 11 bases and J 3 bases; bases outside gene matches: 13. The CDR3 is 15 amino acids. Per germline, CDR1 MNHNY and CDR2 SVGAGI (reference sequence). This CDR3 is CARTLNRGQEETQYF. The CDR3 DNA sequence: TGTGCCCGCACCCTTAACAGGGGGCAAGAAGAGACCCAGTACTTC.

As for this clonotype: Given a much more abundant clone one base away, this may be a read error. The rearrangement joins TRBV6-2 or TRBV6-3 to TRBJ2-2; D gene ambiguous. Per germline, CDR1 MNHEY and CDR2 SVGEGT. The V end lost 7 bases, the J end lost 5 bases, and 11 bases lay between the germline ends. The CDR3 contains 13 residues. The chain's CDR3 is CASIYDGTGELFF. CDR3 coding DNA: TGTGCCAGCATCTATGACGGAACCGGGGAGCTGTTTTTT.

A note on this clonotype: One end of the junction fails to match germline, which may point to a read error. The CDR3 DNA follows: TGTGACAGCAGCTTAGAACCGTCTGGGCTTGCCTTC. Encoded protein: CDSSLEPSGLAF. This chain uses TRBV11-3 with TRBJ2-1; D remains ambiguous. This CDR3 has 12 residues. Germline CDR1 is SGHNT and CDR2 is YENEEA.

The V and J genes are TRBV2 and TRBJ2-5; D possibly matches TRBD1 or TRBD2 (5 bases each). The V end lost 9 bases, the J end lost 5 bases, and 22 bases lay between the germline ends. CDR3 length: 15 amino acids. Per the germline V gene, CDR1 is SNHLY and CDR2 is FYNNEI. The CDR3 region has the DNA TGTGCCAGAAGAGGCTTGGGGACGCTACAGGAGACCCAGTACTTC. Protein sequence: CARRGLGTLQETQYF.

This clonotype was seen only a few times. The genes are TRBV7-9 and TRBJ2-7; 13 bases map to TRBD2. V was clipped by 5 bases and J by 2 bases; unmatched bases: 6. This CDR3 contains 16 residues. Germline lookup yields CDR1 SEHNR and CDR2 FQNEAQ (reference sequence). The CDR3 sequence: CASSQPGTSGTYEQYF. The CDR3, as DNA: TGTGCCAGCAGCCAGCCCGGGACTAGCGGGACCTACGAGCAGTACTTC.

This clonotype was seen at least ten times. This sequence joins TRBV11-3 and TRBJ2-1; 15 nucleotides agree with TRBD2. The germline V gene encodes CDR1 SGHNT and CDR2 YENEEA. The CDR3 length is 16 residues. V trimming: 5 bases; J trimming: 6 bases; junction bases outside the gene matches: 5. The CDR3 DNA sequence: TGTGCCAGCAGCCGCGGGACTAGCGGGGGGACCAATGAGCAGTTCTTC. It encodes CASSRGTSGGTNEQFF.

A word on this clonotype: A clone one base away is much larger, so this may be a read error. V is TRBV5-6 and J is TRBJ1-1; TRBD1 matches 9 bases. Germline loops: CDR1 SGHDT, CDR2 YYEEEE. V shed 3 bases, J shed 5 bases, and the junction held 5 bases outside the gene matches. There are 14 residues in the CDR3. In DNA form, the CDR3 reads TGTGCCAGCAGCTCGATGACAGGGGGTACTGAAGCTTTCTTT. It yields the protein CASSSMTGGTEAFF.

The chain recombines TRBV7-2 with TRBJ2-5; possibly TRBD2 for D (7 bases). Germline CDR1 and CDR2: SGHTA and FQGNSA. V was cut by 5 bases and J by 4 bases, with 17 bases left in between. The CDR3 loop spans 15 amino acids. CDR3 in amino acids: CASSSRGASGETQYF. The CDR3 DNA reads as TGTGCCAGCAGCAGTCGGGGGGCCTCCGGAGAGACCCAGTACTTC.

Concerning this clonotype: One junction end does not reproduce the germline sequence, and a read error may be involved. The rearrangement joins TRBV29-1 to TRBJ2-1; TRBD2 agrees at 8 bases. The CDR3 is 16 residues long. Per germline, CDR1 SQVTM and CDR2 ANQGSEA. The CDR3 DNA reads TGCAGCGTTGAACCACTTATGGCGGGAGGAAGGAATGAACAGTTCTTC. Protein: CSVEPLMAGGRNEQFF.

J is TRBJ2-2 and V is TRBV13; tentatively, D is TRBD1 or TRBD2 (6 bases each). V lost 5 bases and J 1 base, leaving 14 bases between the germline ends. This CDR3 has 16 residues. Germline V gene lookup returns CDR1 PRHDT and CDR2 FYEKMQ (reference sequence). The CDR3 sequence: CASSPSRGRNTGELFF. Here the CDR3 DNA reads TGTGCCAGCAGCCCTTCTCGGGGGCGGAACACCGGGGAGCTGTTTTTT.

The chain combines TRBV9 with TRBJ2-3; no clear D. With 0 bases removed from V and 0 bases from J, the gap between germline ends came to 5 bases. The CDR3 consists of 14 residues. Germline V gene data show CDR1 as SGDLS and CDR2 as YYNGEE. As DNA, the CDR3 is TGTGCCAGCAGCGTAGCTCGAAGCACAGATACGCAGTATTTT. Its translation is CASSVARSTDTQYF.

The rearrangement uses TRBV12-3 or TRBV12-4 and TRBJ2-7, with 8 bases identical to TRBD1. The CDR3 has 13 residues. CDR3 residues: CGRETGTGYEQYF. For the CDR3, the DNA is TGTGGCAGGGAAACCGGGACAGGCTACGAGCAGTACTTC.

V and J are TRBV6-5 and TRBJ2-5; no firm D call. CDR1 MNHEY and CDR2 SVGAGI come from the germline V gene. V was pared by 5 bases and J by 6 bases, with 13 bases between. This CDR3 spans 13 amino acids. The CDR3 DNA is TGTGCCAGCAGTCACGAGGCAGGACAGACCCAGTACTTC. It is translated as CASSHEAGQTQYF.

This clonotype was observed at least ten times. This chain links TRBV12-3 or TRBV12-4 with TRBJ1-5, with D unresolved. The ends were cut back, 5 bases at V and 3 bases at J, with 8 bases in the middle. CDR3 length: 13 amino acids. Here the CDR3 DNA reads TGTGCCAGCAGTCCCCGAACCAATCAGCCCCAGCATTTT. It encodes CASSPRTNQPQHF.

Details on this clonotype: At one end, the junction sequence differs from germline, possibly due to a read error. The J gene is TRBJ1-6, the V gene TRBV11-2; D possibly corresponds to TRBD1 (5 bases). The CDR3 sequence is 16 residues long. CDR1 and CDR2 from the germline V gene are SGHAT and FQNNGV. The CDR3: CVSNFSGHNYNSPLHF. CDR3 sequence (DNA): TGTGTCAGCAACTTCTCCGGACACAACTATAATTCACCCCTCCACTTT.

With regard to this clonotype: This may arise from a read error, as a much more abundant clone is one base away. CDR3 region: CASGGIPRTTGELFF. The CDR3 nucleotides are TGTGCCAGCGGAGGTATACCCAGGACTACCGGGGAGCTGTTTTTT. The chain is built from TRBV6-2 or TRBV6-3 and TRBJ2-2, with D possibly matching TRBD2 (5 bases). This CDR3 has 15 residues. V lost 8 bases, J lost 5 bases, and 18 bases lay in between. Germline lookup yields CDR1 MNHEY and CDR2 SVGEGT.

About this clonotype: One base away lies a much larger clone, so this may be a sequencing read error. The V and J genes are TRBV12-3 or TRBV12-4 and TRBJ1-6; perhaps TRBD1 as D (5 bases). The CDR3 has 13 residues. The ends were cut back, 8 bases at V and 10 bases at J, with 15 bases in the middle. Written as DNA, the CDR3 is TGTGCCAGCGGACAATCAAACAAGTCACCCCTCCACTTT. Translated: CASGQSNKSPLHF.

This clonotype has just a few counts. This may be a read error: a much more frequent sequence differs by one nucleotide. The rearrangement uses TRBV12-3 or TRBV12-4 and TRBJ2-1; possibly TRBD1 for D (6 bases). The CDR3 loop spans 13 amino acids. The CDR3 reads CVSSGDNYNEQFF. CDR3 coding DNA: TGTGTCAGCAGTGGGGACAACTACAATGAGCAGTTCTTC.

This clonotype appeared a single time. Relative to the germline gene, one junction end is altered; a read error may explain this. V gene TRBV5-6 combines with J gene TRBJ2-2, with 7 nucleotides matching TRBD1. Germline V gene sequence: CDR1 SGHDT, CDR2 YYEEEE. This CDR3 is built from 17 residues. The CDR3 is CACSLEQGNVRTGELFF. The CDR3, as DNA: TGTGCCTGCAGCTTGGAACAGGGGAACGTACGCACCGGGGAGCTGTTTTTT.

On this clonotype: A single base separates this from a much larger clone, so it may be a read error. The rearrangement joins TRBV30 to TRBJ2-7, with no clear D. CDR3 size: 15 residues. Germline CDR1 reads GTSNPN; CDR2 reads SVGIG (reference sequence). The CDR3: CARSVRPPISYEQYF. The CDR3 nucleotides are TGTGCCCGGAGTGTAAGGCCTCCCATCTCCTACGAGCAGTACTTC. The variable domain in full, with the rest retrieved from reference TRBV30 and TRBJ2-7, is SQTIHQWPATLVQPVGSPLSLECTVEGTSNPNLYWYRQAAGRGLQLLFYSVGIGQISSEVPQNLSASRPQDRQFILSSKKLLLSDSGFYLCARSVRPPISYEQYFGPGTRLTVT.

This clonotype came up once. One junction end does not reproduce the germline sequence, and a read error may be involved. This rearrangement joins TRBV29-1 to TRBJ2-5; the D is unclear. The CDR3 is 14 amino acids. CDR1 SQVTM and CDR2 ANQGSEA come from the germline V gene. CDR3 DNA sequence: TGCAGTGTTGACCTAGGAAGTCTAGGAGAGACCCAATACTTC. It yields the protein CSVDLGSLGETQYF.